Below, 21 T cell receptor beta chains from the same sample are listed, as sequenced in a study of beta chain features in type 1 diabetes. The isolated RNA, all of it, was reverse transcribed, so expressed TCRB transcripts were what got sequenced. Method: immunoSEQ multiplex PCR; TCRdb's copy keeps in-frame clones and lacks some. The sample records some 280,000 clones, more than 13% being singletons. General study results and limits: Type 1 diabetes patients had moderately but significantly shorter TCRB CDR3s in all four CD4+ subsets.

No cognate antigen is known for these TCRs. Sequencing used naive CD4+ T cells from blood. The source of these receptors is a man aged 25 to 40 with type 1 diabetes.

This clone was seen a handful of times. The same CDR3 is also encoded by other DNA sequences in this sample. CDR3 protein: CASSLVPGQETQYF. CDR3 in DNA: TGCGCCAGCAGCTTGGTTCCCGGCCAAGAGACCCAGTACTTC. The chain is built from TRBV5-1 and TRBJ2-5; no firm D call. This CDR3 is built from 14 residues. V lost 0 bases to trimming and J lost 1 base, with 7 bases between them. Germline CDR1 SGHRS, CDR2 YFSETQ.

This clone showed up just a few times. This chain links TRBV29-1 with TRBJ2-1; 8 bases fit TRBD1. This CDR3 region has 17 residues. V shed 1 base and J 5 bases; nucleotides not matched to a gene: 13. The germline V gene has CDR1 SQVTM and CDR2 ANQGSEA. The CDR3 region has the DNA TGCAGCGTTGAAGGGCGGATAGGGACAGGAGTCAACAATGAGCAGTTCTTC. This sequence encodes CSVEGRIGTGVNNEQFF.

There are a few counts of this clone. V usage is TRBV6-6 and J usage is TRBJ2-3; 14 bases are shared with TRBD2. There are 16 residues in the CDR3. Germline V gene data show CDR1 as MNHNY and CDR2 as SVGAGI (reference sequence). The junction had 6 bases not matched to a gene; V was cut back by 5 bases and J by 5 bases. Here the CDR3 reads CASSPGLAGAGDTQYF. As DNA, the CDR3 is TGTGCCAGCAGTCCGGGACTAGCGGGAGCTGGAGATACGCAGTATTTT.

This clone has only a few counts. Other DNA sequences within the sample encode an identical CDR3. The chain links TRBV7-9 to TRBJ2-1, with D perhaps TRBD1 (6 bases). Germline CDR1 SEHNR, CDR2 FQNEAQ (reference sequence). V dropped 3 bases and J dropped 4 bases, with 7 bases sitting between them. The CDR3 is 13 amino acids. The CDR3 DNA follows: TGTGCCAGCAGCTTGGACAGTTACAATGAGCAGTTCTTC. Translated: CASSLDSYNEQFF. The complete variable domain, with remaining parts taken from reference TRBV7-9 and TRBJ2-1, reads DTGVSQNPRHKITKRGQNVTFRCDPISEHNRLYWYRQTLGQGPEFLTYFQNEAQLEKSRLLSDRFSAERPKGSFSTLEIQRTEQGDSAMYLCASSLDSYNEQFFGPGTRLTVL.

The chain has TRBV6-1 and TRBJ2-3; 7 bases are shared with TRBD2. V was pared by 8 bases and J by 4 bases, with 9 bases of the junction left unmatched. Per germline, CDR1 MNHNS and CDR2 SASEGT. The CDR3 runs 14 residues. The CDR3 coding sequence is TGTGCCAGCCGGGGCGGGAGTTGGGCAGATACGCAGTATTTT. Its protein is CASRGGSWADTQYF.

This chain connects TRBV10-2 to TRBJ2-7, with TRBD1 as a possible D gene (5 bases). This CDR3 comprises 12 residues. CDR1 is WSHSY, CDR2 SAAADI, per germline. The ends were cut back, 7 bases at V and 2 bases at J, with 9 bases in the middle. The CDR3 nucleotides are TGCGCCAGCAAAGACAGAGCCTACGAGCAGTACTTC. It translates to CASKDRAYEQYF.

This clone was observed a handful of times. The gene calls are TRBV5-1 and TRBJ1-2, with D perhaps matching TRBD1 (5 bases). Per germline, CDR1 SGHRS and CDR2 YFSETQ. Trimming stripped 0 bases from V and 7 bases from J, with 16 bases between. The CDR3 covers 15 residues. This CDR3 reads CASSLGGALSGGYTF. The CDR3 DNA reads as TGCGCCAGCAGCTTGGGCGGGGCCCTAAGCGGTGGCTACACCTTC.

The chain employs TRBV6-5 and TRBJ2-1; D perhaps matches TRBD1 (6 bases). Germline CDR1 MNHEY, CDR2 SVGAGI. The CDR3 length is 15 residues. V was cut by 6 bases and J by 2 bases, with 14 bases left in between. In DNA form, the CDR3 reads TGTGCCAGCAGCTACACTAGGGACACCTACAATGAGCAGTTCTTC. Translation: CASSYTRDTYNEQFF.

V usage is TRBV11-1 and J usage is TRBJ2-1; D is uncertain. V was cut by 5 bases and J by 1 base, with 12 bases left in between. Looked up from germline, CDR1 is SGHAT and CDR2 is FQDESV (reference sequence). The CDR3 extends over 15 amino acids. CDR3 coding DNA: TGTGCCAGCAGCCTTACTCTGCTATCCTACAATGAGCAGTTCTTC. It yields the protein CASSLTLLSYNEQFF.

This clone has more than one count but fewer than ten. The J gene is TRBJ2-1, the V gene TRBV9; possible D gene TRBD1, 6 bases. The germline gives CDR1 SGDLS, CDR2 YYNGEE. The CDR3 totals 14 residues. Trimming stripped 4 bases from V and 5 bases from J, with 13 bases between. The CDR3 loop is CASSPRTAHNEQFF. The CDR3 region has the DNA TGTGCCAGCAGCCCAAGGACAGCCCACAATGAGCAGTTCTTC.

The chain couples TRBV19 to TRBJ2-1; a weak D match, TRBD1 (6 bases). The CDR3 loop spans 14 amino acids. Trimming stripped 7 bases from V and 0 bases from J, with 10 bases between. The germline gives CDR1 LNHDA, CDR2 SQIVND (reference sequence). CDR3 loop: CASNTGSSYNEQFF. As DNA, the CDR3 is TGTGCCAGTAACACAGGGAGCTCCTACAATGAGCAGTTCTTC.

This clone has just a few counts. This chain uses TRBV7-2 with TRBJ2-7; 9 bases are a match to TRBD2. The germline gives CDR1 SGHTA, CDR2 FQGNSA. V shed 4 bases, J shed 0 bases, and the junction held 7 bases outside the gene matches. The CDR3 contains 16 residues. Here the CDR3 reads CASSYPGLATSYEQYF. The CDR3 region has the DNA TGTGCCAGCAGCTACCCGGGACTAGCCACCTCCTACGAGCAGTACTTC.

Only one count was recorded for this clone. The V and J genes are TRBV5-1 and TRBJ2-1; D gene uncertain. The CDR3 extends over 15 amino acids. Germline CDR1 and CDR2: SGHRS and YFSETQ. Trimming took 3 bases from V and 0 from J, leaving 10 bases between them. The CDR3 spells CASSSTDSSYNEQFF. For the CDR3, the DNA is TGCGCCAGCAGCTCGACTGATAGCTCCTACAATGAGCAGTTCTTC. The full variable domain, with the rest looked up from reference TRBV5-1 and TRBJ2-1, is KAGVTQTPRYLIKTRGQQVTLSCSPISGHRSVSWYQQTPGQGLQFLFEYFSETQRNKGNFPGRFSGRQFSNSRSEMNVSTLELGDSALYLCASSSTDSSYNEQFFGPGTRLTVL.

The chain's CDR3 is CASSGGLAEETQYF. The CDR3 coding sequence is TGCGCCAGCAGCGGGGGACTAGCGGAAGAGACCCAGTACTTC. The rearrangement joins TRBV5-1 to TRBJ2-5; 11 bases align to TRBD2. Germline lookup yields CDR1 SGHRS and CDR2 YFSETQ. J lost 3 bases, V lost 4 bases, and 2 bases had no gene match. The CDR3 is made up of 14 amino acids.

The rearrangement joins TRBV29-1 to TRBJ1-5, with a tentative D call TRBD1 (6 bases). CDR1 is SQVTM, CDR2 ANQGSEA, per germline. The CDR3 runs 13 residues. V was pared by 8 bases and J by 3 bases, with 14 bases between. Written as DNA, the CDR3 is TGCAGCTTTGCCCGGGACAACAATCAGCCCCAGCATTTT. This sequence encodes CSFARDNNQPQHF.

This clone was picked up a small number of times. This chain uses TRBV5-4 with TRBJ1-2; TRBD1 might be the D (6 bases). Germline V gives CDR1 SGHNT, CDR2 YYREEE (reference sequence). This CDR3 has 15 residues. V gave up 0 bases and J gave up 4 bases, with 13 bases separating them. This CDR3 is CASSLAYRAPYGYTF. In DNA form, the CDR3 reads TGTGCCAGCAGCTTGGCATACAGGGCTCCCTATGGCTACACCTTC.

The genes are TRBV29-1 and TRBJ1-1; tentative D call: TRBD1 (5 bases). Germline V gives CDR1 SQVTM, CDR2 ANQGSEA. Trimming removed 5 bases at V and 0 bases at J, with 10 bases between. The CDR3 is made up of 13 amino acids. The CDR3 bases are TGCAGCGTTCGGACATCTATGAACACTGAAGCTTTCTTT. This codes for CSVRTSMNTEAFF.

Regarding this clone: Other DNA sequences within the sample encode an identical CDR3. The V gene is TRBV18, the J gene TRBJ2-1, with D perhaps TRBD1 (6 bases). Trimming stripped 0 bases from V and 6 bases from J, with 6 bases between. Germline V gene data show CDR1 as KGHSH and CDR2 as LQKENI. The CDR3 totals 13 residues. This chain's CDR3 is CASSPPGGNEQFF. As DNA, the CDR3 is TGTGCCAGCTCACCACCAGGGGGCAATGAGCAGTTCTTC.

This chain links TRBV28 with TRBJ1-1, with a weak D call TRBD1 (6 bases). This CDR3 spans 16 amino acids. Germline V gene lookup returns CDR1 MDHEN and CDR2 SYDVKM. Deletions cut 4 bases from V and 1 base from J, with 16 bases between. The CDR3 region has the DNA TGTGCCAGCAGTTCCCACAATTCAGGGGCGAACACTGAAGCTTTCTTT. Protein product: CASSSHNSGANTEAFF. The full variable domain, with the rest looked up from reference TRBV28 and TRBJ1-1, is DVKVTQSSRYLVKRTGEKVFLECVQDMDHENMFWYRQDPGLGLRLIYFSYDVKMKEKGDIPEGYSVSREKKERFSLILESASTNQTSMYLCASSSHNSGANTEAFFGQGTRLTVV.

A few counts support this clone. V gene TRBV5-4 combines with J gene TRBJ1-4, with D possibly being TRBD1 (6 bases). CDR3 length equals 15 residues. V gave up 4 bases and J gave up 4 bases, with 14 bases separating them. The V gene's germline CDR1 is SGHNT and CDR2 YYREEE (reference sequence). The chain's CDR3 is CASSSGTQNNEKLFF. As DNA, the CDR3 is TGTGCCAGCAGCAGTGGGACACAAAATAATGAAAAACTGTTTTTT.

This clone was seen only a few times. The chain employs TRBV6-6 and TRBJ2-1; D perhaps matches TRBD1 (8 bases). Between the trimmed V and J ends, which lost 8 bases and 6 bases, there was a span of 20 bases. The CDR3 spans 15 residues. Germline CDR1 and CDR2: MNHNY and SVGAGI (reference sequence). This CDR3 reads CASLAAGGYPNEQFF. CDR3 DNA sequence: TGTGCCAGCCTAGCGGCAGGGGGCTACCCCAATGAGCAGTTCTTC.